One sample yielded the 10 T cell receptor beta chains listed below, sequenced in a study of CXCR3-negative and CXCR3-positive naive CD8 T cells. TRB cDNA was prepared as libraries by UMI-labeled 5' RACE. TCRdb re-called the 5' RACE reads; every CDR3 protein appears as one record, without DNA. The sample has 75,000 or so distinct CDR3 sequences. Sample: naive CXCR3- CD8+ T cells from blood. Subset of the sample: CD45RO-CCR7+CD27+CD95- naive CD8+ T cells lacking CXCR3 (TNR3-). These receptors were taken from a human donor in good health. Some clones in this sample may be carry-over from other donors' samples.

The V gene is TRBV14, the J gene TRBJ2-7; TCRdb lists TRBD1, though no DNA is available to test this call. This CDR3 region has 13 residues. The germline gives CDR1 SGHDN, CDR2 FVKESK. The CDR3 region is CASSRDNSYEQYF.

V and J are TRBV5-6 and TRBJ1-2; TCRdb's D gene call, TRBD1, goes unchecked for lack of DNA. Germline-derived CDR1 and CDR2 are SGHDT and YYEEEE. The CDR3 runs to 13 residues. This CDR3 is CASSLGAGAGYTF.

V gene TRBV28 combines with J gene TRBJ2-7; TCRdb returns TRBD1, unconfirmable since there is no DNA. The CDR3 extends over 14 amino acids. CDR1 and CDR2 from the germline V gene are MDHEN and SYDVKM. CDR3 residues: CASSFVGTWDEQYF.

V gene TRBV15 combines with J gene TRBJ2-5; TCRdb's D call, TRBD1, is unchecked because there is no DNA. The CDR3 has 18 amino acids. From germline, CDR1 is LNHNV and CDR2 YYDKDF (reference sequence). The chain's CDR3 is CATSVSAFSTGGGETQYF.

The V gene is TRBV29-1, the J gene TRBJ1-2. Germline V gene sequence: CDR1 SQVTM, CDR2 ANQGSEA. The CDR3 is 14 residues long. CDR3 in amino acids: CSVEDGWVENGYTF.

The V gene is TRBV12-5, the J gene TRBJ2-5; as DNA is missing, the TRBD1 call by TCRdb cannot be tested. Germline loops: CDR1 LGHNT, CDR2 FRNRAP. This CDR3 region has 14 residues. CDR3 sequence reads: CASDSYRGNETQYF.

The chain employs TRBV28 and TRBJ2-5; absent DNA, TCRdb's TRBD2 call cannot be checked. The CDR3 runs 12 residues. Germline V gene sequence: CDR1 MDHEN, CDR2 SYDVKM. The CDR3 loop reads CASGGIQETQYF. Filled out from reference TRBV28 and TRBJ2-5, the complete variable domain reads DVKVTQSSRYLVKRTGEKVFLECVQDMDHENMFWYRQDPGLGLRLIYFSYDVKMKEKGDIPEGYSVSREKKERFSLILESASTNQTSMYLCASGGIQETQYFGPGTRLLVL.

The chain's CDR3 is CASSYSSGQYINEQYF. J is TRBJ2-7 and V is TRBV6-5; the TCRdb call, TRBD1, lacks DNA for checking. Per germline, CDR1 MNHEY and CDR2 SVGAGI. The CDR3 loop spans 16 amino acids.

V gene TRBV4-1 combines with J gene TRBJ2-7. The CDR3 runs 13 residues. CDR1 and CDR2 from the germline V gene are MGHRA and YSYEKL. CDR3 sequence reads: CASSQSMDYEQYF.

V and J are TRBV7-8 and TRBJ2-7. The CDR3 contains 13 residues. The V gene's germline CDR1 is SGHVS and CDR2 FQNEAQ. The CDR3 loop reads CASSSSPSYEQYF.